Below are 30 T cell receptor beta chains sequenced from a single sample in a study of CD8 T cells in Susac syndrome. A quantity of about 0.5 to 1 ug RNA underwent reverse transcription using random hexamers. MiXCR was run by TCRdb on the immunoSEQ multiplex PCR reads, yielding one entry per CDR3 protein. The sample yields 150,000 to 200,000 distinct CDR3 sequences, around 94% seen once. Sequencing used CD4+ T cells from PBMCs. These receptors came from a human donor in good health.

V is TRBV29-1 and J is TRBJ1-1; TRBD1 matches at 7 bases. The V and J ends lost 4 bases and 10 bases, in that order; junction bases with no gene match: 3. CDR1 is SQVTM, CDR2 ANQGSEA, per germline. The CDR3 consists of 10 residues. The CDR3: CSVGQGGAFF. The CDR3 coding sequence is TGCAGCGTTGGACAGGGTGGAGCTTTCTTT. The whole variable domain, filled in from reference TRBV29-1 and TRBJ1-1, reads SAVISQKPSRDICQRGTSLTIQCQVDSQVTMMFWYRQQPGQSLTLIATANQGSEATYESGFVIDKFPISRPNLTFSTLTVSNMSPEDSSIYLCSVGQGGAFFGQGTRLTVV.

CDR3 nucleotide sequence: TGTGCCAGCAGCTTCGTTAGGGGAGGTTACGAGCAGTACTTC. It encodes CASSFVRGGYEQYF. The chain links TRBV7-2 to TRBJ2-7; D may be TRBD2 (6 bases). The CDR3 contains 14 residues. Germline V gene sequence: CDR1 SGHTA, CDR2 FQGNSA. Trimming removed 3 bases from V and 4 bases from J, with 13 bases in between. Using reference TRBV7-2 and TRBJ2-7 for the parts outside the CDR3, the full variable domain is GAGVSQSPSNKVTEKGKDVELRCDPISGHTALYWYRQSLGQGLEFLIYFQGNSAPDKSGLPSDRFSAERTGGSVSTLTIQRTQQEDSAVYLCASSFVRGGYEQYFGPGTRLTVT.

This sequence joins TRBV20-1 and TRBJ2-1, with 10 bases lining up with TRBD1. Germline V lookup: CDR1 DFQATT, CDR2 SNEGSKA (reference sequence). V lost 6 bases to trimming and J lost 8 bases; unmatched junction nucleotides: 1. This CDR3 contains 11 residues. In DNA form, the CDR3 reads TGCAGTGCGGGGACAGGGGATGAGCAGTTCTTC. This sequence encodes CSAGTGDEQFF.

This clonotype was seen once. The genes are TRBV12-3 or TRBV12-4 and TRBJ1-1; the D is unclear. The length of the CDR3 is 13 residues. The germline V and J ends were trimmed by 6 bases and 5 bases, with 13 bases remaining between them. The chain's CDR3 is CASSINGETEAFF. CDR3 sequence (DNA): TGTGCCAGCAGCATCAATGGGGAGACTGAAGCTTTCTTT.

The V and J genes are TRBV28 and TRBJ1-2; the match to TRBD1 covers 7 bases. CDR3 length: 14 residues. The germline V gene encodes CDR1 MDHEN and CDR2 SYDVKM. Trimming cost V 4 bases and J 3 bases; bases outside gene matches: 5. Here the CDR3 DNA reads TGTGCCAGCAGTTCCCGACAGGGTTACTATGGCTACACCTTC. This sequence encodes CASSSRQGYYGYTF.

The chain is built from TRBV2 and TRBJ2-5; D unclear. Germline values: CDR1 SNHLY, CDR2 FYNNEI. CDR3 length equals 14 residues. The V and J ends lost 2 bases and 1 base respectively, with 8 bases between them. Here the CDR3 DNA reads TGTGCCAGCAGTGAACCAGCAGGCCAAGAGACCCAGTACTTC. This sequence encodes CASSEPAGQETQYF.

This clonotype was found once. The V and J genes are TRBV6-2 or TRBV6-3 and TRBJ2-6, with D tentatively TRBD2 (6 bases). CDR1 and CDR2 (germline): MNHEY, SVGEGT. V lost 8 bases, J lost 0 bases, and 11 bases lay in between. There are 15 residues in the CDR3. CDR3 amino acids: CASDDGGSGANVLTF. The CDR3 region has the DNA TGTGCCAGCGACGACGGGGGCTCTGGGGCCAACGTCCTGACTTTC.

This chain uses TRBV6-6 with TRBJ2-7; the D gene is possibly TRBD1 (6 bases). V lost 7 bases and J 0 bases, leaving 16 bases between the germline ends. Germline V gene sequence: CDR1 MNHNY, CDR2 SVGAGI (reference sequence). This CDR3 is 15 amino acids long. The CDR3 sequence: CASTDLTGASYEQYF. The CDR3 bases are TGTGCCAGCACTGACTTGACAGGCGCCTCCTACGAGCAGTACTTC.

The rearrangement joins TRBV27 to TRBJ2-1; D ambiguous. From germline, CDR1 is MNHEY and CDR2 SMNVEV (reference sequence). V was cut by 0 bases and J by 7 bases, with 13 bases left in between. The CDR3 sequence is 15 residues long. The CDR3 is CASSLSTVSTNEQFF. The CDR3 nucleotides are TGTGCCAGCAGTTTATCCACAGTATCCACGAATGAGCAGTTCTTC.

The rearrangement uses TRBV9 and TRBJ2-5; 12 bases match TRBD2. The J segment lost 1 base and the V segment lost 4 bases, leaving 2 bases of the junction unmatched. The CDR3 consists of 15 residues. Germline CDR1 reads SGDLS; CDR2 reads YYNGEE. In DNA form, the CDR3 reads TGTGCCAGCAGCTGGACTAGCGGGACCCAAGAGACCCAGTACTTC. This encodes CASSWTSGTQETQYF.

This chain uses TRBV10-3 with TRBJ2-1; maybe TRBD2 (6 bases). Trimming removed 10 bases at V and 8 bases at J, with 15 bases between. The CDR3 totals 12 residues. In germline, CDR1 is ENHRY, CDR2 SYGVKD. CDR3 sequence: CATGLPQDEQFF. In DNA form, the CDR3 reads TGTGCCACCGGACTACCCCAGGATGAGCAGTTCTTC.

This chain links TRBV12-3 or TRBV12-4 with TRBJ2-3, with D unclear. Trimming removed 6 bases from V and 3 bases from J, with 10 bases in between. The CDR3 length is 13 residues. The CDR3 DNA sequence: TGTGCCAGCAGACTCATGGAGACAGATACGCAGTATTTT. This sequence encodes CASRLMETDTQYF.

The CDR3 spells CASITGGAPGETQYF. Written as DNA, the CDR3 is TGTGCCAGCATTACAGGGGGCGCCCCGGGGGAGACCCAGTACTTC. The rearrangement joins TRBV28 to TRBJ2-5; 9 nucleotides agree with TRBD1. V was pared by 7 bases and J by 5 bases, with 11 bases of the junction left unmatched. The CDR3 extends over 15 amino acids. The germline CDR1 and CDR2 sequences are MDHEN and SYDVKM.

The rearrangement links TRBV29-1 to TRBJ2-5, with 9 bases identical to TRBD1. The CDR3 spans 14 residues. CDR1 is SQVTM, CDR2 ANQGSEA, per germline. Losses at the gene ends were 6 bases for V and 5 bases for J; bases not matched to a gene: 10. CDR3 in amino acids: CSVDRGLGGETQYF. The CDR3 DNA follows: TGCAGCGTGGACAGGGGCCTGGGGGGGGAGACCCAGTACTTC.

This chain connects TRBV29-1 to TRBJ2-6, with D perhaps matching TRBD2 (5 bases). CDR3 size: 15 residues. Between the trimmed V and J ends, which lost 4 bases and 4 bases, there was a span of 14 bases. The germline CDR1 and CDR2 sequences are SQVTM and ANQGSEA. CDR3 DNA: TGCAGCGTTGGGAGCGGTTCCTCCGGGGCCAACGTCCTGACTTTC. It yields the protein CSVGSGSSGANVLTF.

This clonotype occurred once. V and J are TRBV4-3 and TRBJ1-6, with 9 bases lining up with TRBD1. V trimming: 1 base; J trimming: 8 bases; junction bases outside the gene matches: 9. This CDR3 region has 17 residues. The V gene's germline CDR1 is LGHNA and CDR2 YSLEER. The CDR3 DNA reads TGCGCCAGCAGCCAAGTGATATGGACAGGGGCATATTCACCCCTCCACTTT. Its protein is CASSQVIWTGAYSPLHF.

The chain combines TRBV12-3 or TRBV12-4 with TRBJ2-1, with D hard to call. This CDR3 spans 13 amino acids. V shed 6 bases and J shed 6 bases, with 12 bases lying between them. This CDR3 reads CASSRDAFNEQFF. The DNA for the CDR3 is TGTGCCAGCAGCCGTGACGCCTTCAATGAGCAGTTCTTC.

The V gene is TRBV18, the J gene TRBJ1-6; 8 nucleotides agree with TRBD1. This CDR3 region has 15 residues. Germline V gene lookup returns CDR1 KGHSH and CDR2 LQKENI. Losses at the gene ends were 1 base for V and 7 bases for J; bases not matched to a gene: 3. The CDR3 protein is CASSPQQGANSPLHF. For the CDR3, the DNA is TGTGCCAGCTCACCACAGCAGGGGGCCAATTCACCCCTCCACTTT.

This chain connects TRBV2 to TRBJ1-1, with TRBD1 matching over 7 bases. Germline lookup yields CDR1 SNHLY and CDR2 FYNNEI. The junction had 5 bases not matched to a gene; V was cut back by 4 bases and J by 3 bases. The CDR3 length is 14 residues. The CDR3 DNA is TGTGCCAGCAGTGTAGAGGGGGCGGACACTGAAGCTTTCTTT. Protein product: CASSVEGADTEAFF.

This clonotype occurred once. The rearrangement uses TRBV20-1 and TRBJ2-7; 9 nucleotides match TRBD1. The V gene's germline CDR1 is DFQATT and CDR2 SNEGSKA (reference sequence). J lost 5 bases, V lost 5 bases, and 10 bases had no gene match. The CDR3 covers 14 residues. Written as DNA, the CDR3 is TGCAGTGCTTACGTGGGACAGGGAATCCACGAGCAGTACTTC. Its protein is CSAYVGQGIHEQYF.

The chain links TRBV29-1 to TRBJ2-2; 9 nucleotides align to TRBD1. Per germline, CDR1 SQVTM and CDR2 ANQGSEA. The length of the CDR3 is 16 residues. V was pared by 4 bases and J by 6 bases, with 12 bases of the junction left unmatched. The CDR3 spells CSVGGPGQGASGELFF. The DNA for the CDR3 is TGCAGCGTTGGGGGGCCGGGACAGGGTGCGTCCGGGGAGCTGTTTTTT.

This rearrangement joins TRBV5-1 to TRBJ2-1; 9 nucleotides align to TRBD2. The CDR3 is made up of 15 amino acids. V trimming: 4 bases; J trimming: 6 bases; junction bases outside the gene matches: 8. The germline V gene has CDR1 SGHRS and CDR2 YFSETQ. Here the CDR3 DNA reads TGCGCCAGCAGCAGTAGCGGGGGCCTCGGCAATGAGCAGTTCTTC. Its translation: CASSSSGGLGNEQFF.

The chain joins TRBV20-1 to TRBJ1-1; D unclear. This CDR3 is 12 amino acids long. The V gene lost 7 bases and the J gene lost 4 bases, with 13 bases spanning the gap. In germline, CDR1 is DFQATT, CDR2 SNEGSKA (reference sequence). The CDR3 DNA follows: TGCAGTGGGGTCAGCCTTGTCACTGAAGCTTTCTTT. It specifies CSGVSLVTEAFF.

The chain combines TRBV5-1 with TRBJ1-6, with D uncertain. The CDR3 covers 14 residues. Trimming removed 3 bases at V and 9 bases at J, with 13 bases between. Germline CDR1 reads SGHRS; CDR2 reads YFSETQ. CDR3 amino acids: CASSSEISTSPLHF. DNA of the CDR3: TGCGCCAGCAGCTCGGAGATCAGTACTTCACCCCTCCACTTT. Filled out from reference TRBV5-1 and TRBJ1-6, the complete variable domain reads KAGVTQTPRYLIKTRGQQVTLSCSPISGHRSVSWYQQTPGQGLQFLFEYFSETQRNKGNFPGRFSGRQFSNSRSEMNVSTLELGDSALYLCASSSEISTSPLHFGNGTRLTVT.

The rearrangement links TRBV25-1 to TRBJ2-3; a weak D match, TRBD2 (5 bases). The V end lost 7 bases, the J end lost 5 bases, and 7 bases lay between the germline ends. This CDR3 region has 11 residues. Germline V lookup: CDR1 MGHDK, CDR2 SYGVNS. The CDR3 nucleotides are TGTGCCAGCATGGCGGGAGATACGCAGTATTTT. Protein sequence: CASMAGDTQYF.

The rearrangement joins TRBV9 to TRBJ2-5; D unresolved. This CDR3 region has 13 residues. CDR1 is SGDLS and CDR2 is YYNGEE in the germline V gene. With 1 base removed from V and 5 bases from J, the gap between germline ends came to 9 bases. As DNA, the CDR3 is TGTGCCAGCAGCGTAACCCCGAGGGAGACCCAGTACTTC. Translation gives CASSVTPRETQYF.

The gene calls are TRBV20-1 and TRBJ1-1, with D possibly matching TRBD1 (6 bases). The CDR3 is 12 residues long. Germline-derived CDR1 and CDR2 are DFQATT and SNEGSKA (reference sequence). The ends were cut back, 4 bases at V and 6 bases at J, with 12 bases in the middle. CDR3 sequence: CSAIAQGPEAFF. The CDR3 nucleotides are TGCAGTGCTATCGCACAGGGCCCTGAAGCTTTCTTT.

This rearrangement joins TRBV7-9 to TRBJ2-2; D gene uncertain. V was shortened by 3 bases and J by 7 bases, with 3 bases between the two germline ends. There are 11 residues in the CDR3. The V gene's germline CDR1 is SEHNR and CDR2 FQNEAQ (reference sequence). The CDR3, as DNA: TGTGCCAGCAGCTTGTTCGGGGAGCTGTTTTTT. As protein: CASSLFGELFF.

The CDR3 loop reads CSARGESEAFF. The CDR3 DNA reads TGCAGCGCCAGGGGGGAATCGGAAGCTTTCTTT. This rearrangement joins TRBV29-1 to TRBJ1-1; the match to TRBD1 covers 7 bases. The V segment lost 7 bases and the J segment 8 bases; nucleotides outside the gene matches: 7. Germline values: CDR1 SQVTM, CDR2 ANQGSEA. CDR3 length equals 11 residues.

CDR3 in amino acids: CASSPRSGGTGANVLTF. The DNA for the CDR3 is TGTGCCAGCAGCCCCCGCTCAGGGGGGACTGGGGCCAACGTCCTGACTTTC. The chain carries TRBV7-8 and TRBJ2-6, with D perhaps TRBD1 (7 bases). The CDR3 spans 17 residues. V lost 5 bases and J 2 bases, leaving 16 bases between the germline ends. Germline CDR1 SGHVS, CDR2 FQNEAQ.